These 3 T cell receptor beta chains came from one sample sequenced in a study of shared clonotypes between healthy human individuals. TCRdb's table, derived via immunoSEQ multiplex PCR, lists solely in-frame clones and lacks some. In the table there are roughly 2.4 million clones, around 95% of which are singletons. Sequencing was carried out using naive CD4+ T cells sorted from blood. As to subset: CD45RA+ positively selected. The receptors were sampled from a man aged 18 to 29 in good health.

V is TRBV2 and J is TRBJ1-6; a possible D gene is TRBD1 (5 bases). CDR1 and CDR2 (germline): SNHLY, FYNNEI. The CDR3 length is 15 residues. The ends were cut back, 2 bases at V and 7 bases at J, with 12 bases in the middle. CDR3 sequence: CASSENRITNSPLHF. In nucleotides, the CDR3 is TGTGCCAGCAGTGAAAACAGGATAACGAATTCACCCCTCCACTTT.

The J gene is TRBJ2-7, the V gene TRBV7-2; 11 bases match TRBD2. V gave up 1 base and J gave up 9 bases; unmatched junction bases: 8. The CDR3 runs to 15 residues. From germline, CDR1 is SGHTA and CDR2 FQGNSA. The CDR3 DNA reads as TGTGCCAGCAGCTTAGTCCTAGCGGGAGGAGGGGGGCAGTACTTC. It encodes CASSLVLAGGGGQYF.

The genes are TRBV5-1 and TRBJ2-2, with D possibly TRBD1 on 6 matching bases. CDR1 is SGHRS, CDR2 YFSETQ, per germline. CDR3 length: 14 amino acids. With 6 bases removed from V and 2 bases from J, the gap between germline ends came to 11 bases. CDR3 loop: CASTPQGNTGELFF. CDR3 bases: TGCGCCAGCACCCCACAGGGTAACACCGGGGAGCTGTTTTTT. Combining the CDR3 with reference TRBV5-1 and TRBJ2-2 gives the whole variable domain KAGVTQTPRYLIKTRGQQVTLSCSPISGHRSVSWYQQTPGQGLQFLFEYFSETQRNKGNFPGRFSGRQFSNSRSEMNVSTLELGDSALYLCASTPQGNTGELFFGEGSRLTVL.